Below, 25 T cell receptor beta chains from the same sample are listed, as sequenced in a study of cytomegalovirus exposure and HLA in healthy donors (dated by TCRdb to about 2017). Library method: the immunoSEQ multiplex PCR assay. For the multiplex PCR, a mixture combining 60 forward primers for TCR Vbeta segments and 13 reverse primers for TCR Jbeta segments was used. TCRdb retrieved this table from immuneACCESS and kept in-frame rearrangements only. Not all clones are present; in checked studies, unresolved V genes account for under half, and no reason is known for the remainder. This sample holds roughly 130,000 clones; about 74% were observed only once. 5.5% to 7% of the sample rests with the top ten. Source material: PBMCs. The receptors shown here come from a man in his forties or fifties in good health and CMV-seropositive.

V and J are TRBV15 and TRBJ2-5, with a weak D call TRBD2 (7 bases). Per germline, CDR1 LNHNV and CDR2 YYDKDF (reference sequence). V was cut by 5 bases and J by 4 bases, with 14 bases left in between. There are 14 residues in the CDR3. CDR3 DNA sequence: TGTGCCACCAGCCTTCCGGGGGGCAGAGAGACCCAGTACTTC. It translates to CATSLPGGRETQYF. Full variable domain (remainder filled in from reference TRBV15 and TRBJ2-5): DAMVIQNPRYQVTQFGKPVTLSCSQTLNHNVMYWYQQKSSQAPKLLFHYYDKDFNNEADTPDNFQSRRPNTSFCFLDIRSPGLGDTAMYLCATSLPGGRETQYFGPGTRLLVL.

The chain employs TRBV6-1 and TRBJ2-2; TRBD1 is a possible D gene (5 bases). The V gene lost 6 bases and the J gene lost 1 base, with 9 bases spanning the gap. The CDR3 runs 14 residues. Germline V gene lookup returns CDR1 MNHNS and CDR2 SASEGT. CDR3 nucleotides: TGTGCCAGCAGGGGGCAGAGGAACACCGGGGAGCTGTTTTTT. As protein: CASRGQRNTGELFF.

A few counts support this clone. The chain uses TRBV5-1 and TRBJ2-1; 7 bases line up with TRBD1. The ends lost 4 bases at V and 1 base at J; junction bases unmatched: 2. The CDR3 runs 14 residues. Germline loops: CDR1 SGHRS, CDR2 YFSETQ. CDR3 nucleotides: TGCGCCAGCAGCCCGGGACAGTCCTACAATGAGCAGTTCTTC. Encoded protein: CASSPGQSYNEQFF.

The chain employs TRBV28 and TRBJ2-7; weak D call: TRBD1 (5 bases). Trimming cost V 10 bases and J 3 bases, with 16 bases left between them. CDR3 size: 13 residues. Germline lookup yields CDR1 MDHEN and CDR2 SYDVKM. The CDR3 sequence is CATLRGRDYEQYF. CDR3 in DNA: TGTGCCACCTTAAGAGGCAGGGACTACGAGCAGTACTTC.

This chain links TRBV6-5 with TRBJ2-5, with TRBD2 matching 7 bases. The CDR3 consists of 15 residues. Trimming removed 2 bases from V and 5 bases from J; junction bases left unmatched: 8. Germline lookup yields CDR1 MNHEY and CDR2 SVGAGI. The CDR3 loop reads CASSYGWGGRETQYF. In DNA, the CDR3 is TGTGCCAGCAGTTACGGGTGGGGAGGGCGGGAGACCCAGTACTTC.

The chain couples TRBV5-1 to TRBJ2-1; 14 bases fit TRBD2. Germline lookup yields CDR1 SGHRS and CDR2 YFSETQ. The CDR3 contains 16 residues. V gave up 2 bases and J gave up 7 bases; unmatched junction bases: 5. The CDR3: CASSFQGLAGENEQFF. The CDR3, as DNA: TGCGCCAGCAGCTTTCAGGGACTAGCGGGAGAGAATGAGCAGTTCTTC.

The gene calls are TRBV27 and TRBJ1-5, with D possibly TRBD1 on 6 matching bases. The CDR3 covers 15 residues. V dropped 6 bases and J dropped 2 bases, with 14 bases sitting between them. Germline CDR1 and CDR2: MNHEY and SMNVEV (reference sequence). The CDR3 sequence is CASRRGGMGNQPQHF. CDR3 nucleotides: TGTGCCAGCAGGCGAGGGGGAATGGGCAATCAGCCCCAGCATTTT.

The J gene is TRBJ1-4, the V gene TRBV28, with TRBD1 matching over 11 bases. J was trimmed by 6 bases and V by 8 bases; bases with no gene match: 11. The CDR3 has 16 residues. Germline assignment: CDR1 MDHEN and CDR2 SYDVKM. This chain's CDR3 is CASRGRTGGVDEKLFF. In nucleotides, the CDR3 is TGTGCCAGCCGAGGTCGGACAGGGGGCGTCGATGAAAAACTGTTTTTT.

V is TRBV6-4 and J is TRBJ1-1, with D unresolved. Trimming stripped 11 bases from V and 1 base from J, with 20 bases between. CDR3 size: 15 residues. Germline V lookup: CDR1 MRHNA, CDR2 SNTAGT. CDR3 protein: CAGAGTRDKNTEAFF. CDR3 bases: TGTGCCGGCGCGGGAACAAGGGATAAGAACACTGAAGCTTTCTTT.

The V and J genes are TRBV19 and TRBJ2-3; 10 positions agree with TRBD2. With V trimmed by 3 bases and J by 4 bases, 10 bases remained unmatched. The CDR3 totals 17 residues. CDR1 is LNHDA, CDR2 SQIVND, per germline (reference sequence). CDR3 coding DNA: TGTGCCAGTAGTATCTCCGGGACTAGCGAGCTGGCAGATACGCAGTATTTT. Residues: CASSISGTSELADTQYF.

V usage is TRBV27 and J usage is TRBJ1-5; a weak D match, TRBD1 (5 bases). The V end lost 4 bases, the J end lost 3 bases, and 10 bases lay between the germline ends. The CDR3 sequence is 14 residues long. In germline, CDR1 is MNHEY, CDR2 SMNVEV (reference sequence). The CDR3 DNA sequence: TGTGCCAGCAGTTGGGACTCCTCCAATCAGCCCCAGCATTTT. Translated, it gives CASSWDSSNQPQHF.

Written as DNA, the CDR3 is TGTGCCAGCAGTGAGGAGGCTAGCGGGGCCGGGGAGCTGTTTTTT. Its protein product is CASSEEASGAGELFF. V is TRBV6-1 and J is TRBJ2-2; 9 positions match TRBD2. V trimming: 3 bases; J trimming: 6 bases; junction bases outside the gene matches: 5. CDR1 and CDR2 from the germline V gene are MNHNS and SASEGT. This CDR3 has 15 residues.

The CDR3 nucleotides are TGTGCCAGCAGCAATAAGGGCGGGGGCTACACTGAAGCTTTCTTT. Its protein is CASSNKGGGYTEAFF. J is TRBJ1-1 and V is TRBV6-1; tentatively, D is TRBD1 (6 bases). The V end was cut by 6 bases, the J end by 3 bases, with 17 bases between. The germline CDR1 and CDR2 sequences are MNHNS and SASEGT. This CDR3 spans 15 amino acids.

This chain connects TRBV5-5 to TRBJ2-5; D is possibly TRBD1 (6 bases). Germline V lookup: CDR1 SGHKS, CDR2 YYEKEE (reference sequence). The V end lost 0 bases, the J end lost 10 bases, and 19 bases lay between the germline ends. The CDR3 runs to 15 residues. CDR3 DNA sequence: TGTGCCAGCAGCTTGGCCCCGAGACCCCAGGGGAGCCAGTACTTC. The encoded protein is CASSLAPRPQGSQYF.

The V gene is TRBV28, the J gene TRBJ1-4, with unresolved D. Trimming took off 7 bases at V and 7 bases at J, with 16 bases between the two ends. The CDR3 is 14 amino acids. Germline lookup yields CDR1 MDHEN and CDR2 SYDVKM. CDR3: CASTKSGLGEKLFF. The CDR3, as DNA: TGTGCCAGCACCAAGTCGGGTCTGGGTGAAAAACTGTTTTTT.

The V and J genes are TRBV2 and TRBJ1-1; the match to TRBD1 covers 7 bases. Trimming at V came to 6 bases and at J to 7 bases, leaving 11 bases not matched to a gene. Germline V lookup: CDR1 SNHLY, CDR2 FYNNEI. The CDR3 has 14 amino acids. The chain's CDR3 is CASRGLTGTLEAFF. CDR3 in DNA: TGTGCCAGCAGGGGTTTGACAGGGACCCTTGAAGCTTTCTTT.

V and J are TRBV25-1 and TRBJ2-7, with D maybe TRBD1 (5 bases). Per the germline V gene, CDR1 is MGHDK and CDR2 is SYGVNS. The CDR3 totals 14 residues. Trimming stripped 2 bases from V and 3 bases from J, with 11 bases between. The CDR3: CASSEEGVSYEQYF. In DNA, the CDR3 is TGTGCCAGCAGTGAAGAAGGGGTAAGCTACGAGCAGTACTTC.

The genes are TRBV27 and TRBJ1-2, with 11 positions matching TRBD1. The CDR3 extends over 14 amino acids. V was clipped by 5 bases and J by 8 bases; unmatched bases: 7. The germline gives CDR1 MNHEY, CDR2 SMNVEV (reference sequence). As DNA, the CDR3 is TGTGCCAGCAGTCTTCGGACAGGGGGCCTCGGCTACACCTTC. Amino acid sequence: CASSLRTGGLGYTF.

The CDR3 protein is CASSRRASGGADEQFF. CDR3 nucleotide sequence: TGTGCCAGCTCACGGAGAGCTAGCGGGGGGGCGGATGAGCAGTTCTTC. This chain links TRBV18 with TRBJ2-1; 12 bases are shared with TRBD2. This CDR3 region has 16 residues. The germline V gene encodes CDR1 KGHSH and CDR2 LQKENI. The trim removed 4 bases at V and 8 bases at J, leaving 9 bases unmatched.

The J gene is TRBJ2-3, the V gene TRBV7-6; 9 nucleotides agree with TRBD2. The CDR3 contains 15 residues. J lost 2 bases, V lost 5 bases, and 5 bases had no gene match. Germline values: CDR1 SGHVS, CDR2 FNYEAQ. The CDR3 nucleotides are TGTGCCAGCAGCAATAGCGGGGGCCCCACAGATACGCAGTATTTT. Its translation is CASSNSGGPTDTQYF.

The V gene is TRBV27, the J gene TRBJ1-6, with TRBD1 as a possible D gene (6 bases). With 6 bases removed from V and 7 bases from J, the gap between germline ends came to 13 bases. The CDR3 is 14 amino acids. CDR1 and CDR2 (germline): MNHEY, SMNVEV (reference sequence). The chain's CDR3 is CASRPGTINSPLHF. Here the CDR3 DNA reads TGTGCCAGCAGACCCGGGACAATCAATTCACCCCTCCACTTT.

This clone was counted between two and nine times. The V call is TRBV28, the J call TRBJ2-7; 8 bases are a match to TRBD1. Germline V gene lookup returns CDR1 MDHEN and CDR2 SYDVKM. V was clipped by 7 bases and J by 4 bases; unmatched bases: 9. The CDR3 length is 14 residues. The CDR3 DNA reads TGTGCCAGCACCTCGCGACAGGGGTCATACGAGCAGTACTTC. It is translated as CASTSRQGSYEQYF.

This chain links TRBV10-3 with TRBJ2-7; D perhaps matches TRBD2 (7 bases). Trimming took 8 bases from V and 6 from J, leaving 20 bases between them. Germline assignment: CDR1 ENHRY and CDR2 SYGVKD. This CDR3 comprises 14 residues. CDR3: CAIGILGGAGEQYF. The CDR3, as DNA: TGTGCCATCGGCATCCTAGGGGGGGCGGGCGAGCAGTACTTC.

The genes are TRBV2 and TRBJ1-4; 11 nucleotides match TRBD1. This CDR3 has 15 amino acids. V gave up 1 base and J gave up 8 bases; unmatched junction bases: 3. CDR1 and CDR2 (germline): SNHLY, FYNNEI. For the CDR3, the DNA is TGTGCCAGCAGTGAAGAGGACAGGGGGCAAGAAAAACTGTTTTTT. Residues: CASSEEDRGQEKLFF.

The chain carries TRBV27 and TRBJ2-1; 9 bases map to TRBD2. From germline, CDR1 is MNHEY and CDR2 SMNVEV (reference sequence). There are 16 residues in the CDR3. V gave up 3 bases and J gave up 2 bases; unmatched junction bases: 5. CDR3 sequence reads: CASSFARGGTYNEQFF. DNA for the CDR3: TGTGCCAGCAGTTTCGCGCGGGGGGGCACCTACAATGAGCAGTTCTTC.